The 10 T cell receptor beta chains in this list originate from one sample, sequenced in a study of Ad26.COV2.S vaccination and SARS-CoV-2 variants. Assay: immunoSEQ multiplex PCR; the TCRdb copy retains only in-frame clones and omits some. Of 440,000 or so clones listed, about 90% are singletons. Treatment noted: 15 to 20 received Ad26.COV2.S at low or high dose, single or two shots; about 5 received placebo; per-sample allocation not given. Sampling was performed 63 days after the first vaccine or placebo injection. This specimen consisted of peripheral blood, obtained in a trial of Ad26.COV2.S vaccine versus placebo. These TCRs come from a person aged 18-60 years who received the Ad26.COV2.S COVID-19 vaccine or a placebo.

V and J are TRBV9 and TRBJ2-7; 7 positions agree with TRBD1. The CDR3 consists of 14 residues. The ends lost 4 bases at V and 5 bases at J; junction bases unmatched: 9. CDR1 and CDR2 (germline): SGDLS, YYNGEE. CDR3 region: CASSLQGLSDEQYF. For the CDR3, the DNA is TGTGCCAGCAGCCTACAGGGGTTGAGTGACGAGCAGTACTTC.

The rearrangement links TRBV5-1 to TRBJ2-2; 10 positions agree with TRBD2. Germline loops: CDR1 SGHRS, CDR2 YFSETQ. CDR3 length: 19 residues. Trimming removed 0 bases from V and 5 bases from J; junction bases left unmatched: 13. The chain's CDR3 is CASSLALSTSGTKTGELFF. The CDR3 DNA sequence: TGCGCCAGCAGCTTGGCGTTAAGTACTAGCGGGACCAAAACCGGGGAGCTGTTTTTT.

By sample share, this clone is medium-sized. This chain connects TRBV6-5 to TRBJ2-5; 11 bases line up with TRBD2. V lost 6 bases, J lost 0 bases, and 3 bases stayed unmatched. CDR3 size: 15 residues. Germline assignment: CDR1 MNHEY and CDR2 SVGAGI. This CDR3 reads CASSQLAGDQETQYF. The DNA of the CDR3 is TGTGCCAGCAGCCAACTAGCGGGAGACCAAGAGACCCAGTACTTC.

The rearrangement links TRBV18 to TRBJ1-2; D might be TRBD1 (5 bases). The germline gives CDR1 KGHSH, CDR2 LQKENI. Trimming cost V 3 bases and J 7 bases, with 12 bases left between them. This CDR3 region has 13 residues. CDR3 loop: CASSPGRVGGYTF. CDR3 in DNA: TGTGCCAGCTCACCGGGCAGGGTTGGTGGCTACACCTTC.

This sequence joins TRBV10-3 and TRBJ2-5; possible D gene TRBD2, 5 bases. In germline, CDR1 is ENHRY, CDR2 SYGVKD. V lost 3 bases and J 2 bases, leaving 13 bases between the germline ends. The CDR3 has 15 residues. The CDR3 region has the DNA TGTGCCATCAGTGACCCGAGCGGAATTCAAGAGACCCAGTACTTC. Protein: CAISDPSGIQETQYF.

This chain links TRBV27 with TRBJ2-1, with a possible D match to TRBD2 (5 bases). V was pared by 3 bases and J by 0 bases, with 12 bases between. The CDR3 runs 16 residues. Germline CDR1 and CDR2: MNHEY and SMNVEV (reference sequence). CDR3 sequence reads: CASSFSGLNSYNEQFF. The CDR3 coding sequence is TGTGCCAGCAGTTTCTCCGGACTCAACTCCTACAATGAGCAGTTCTTC.

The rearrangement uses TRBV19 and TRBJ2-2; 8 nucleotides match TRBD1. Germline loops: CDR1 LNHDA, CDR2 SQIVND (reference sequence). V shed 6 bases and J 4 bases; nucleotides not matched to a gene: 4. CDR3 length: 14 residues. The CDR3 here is CASSWGQVTGELFF. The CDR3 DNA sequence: TGTGCCAGTAGCTGGGGACAGGTCACCGGGGAGCTGTTTTTT.

CDR3 nucleotide sequence: TGTGCCAGCAGTCCCCCCGGTGGCACTGAAGCTTTCTTT. Its translation: CASSPPGGTEAFF. The chain employs TRBV28 and TRBJ1-1; D unclear. The ends were cut back, 5 bases at V and 4 bases at J, with 11 bases in the middle. Germline V CDR1 and CDR2: MDHEN, SYDVKM. This CDR3 comprises 13 residues.

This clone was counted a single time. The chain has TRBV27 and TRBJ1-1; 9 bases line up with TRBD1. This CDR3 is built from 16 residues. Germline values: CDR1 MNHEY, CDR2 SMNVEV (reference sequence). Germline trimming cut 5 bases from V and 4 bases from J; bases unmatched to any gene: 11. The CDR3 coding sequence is TGTGCCAGCAGTCCCGTAAGAACAGGGGGCATCACTGAAGCTTTCTTT. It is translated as CASSPVRTGGITEAFF.

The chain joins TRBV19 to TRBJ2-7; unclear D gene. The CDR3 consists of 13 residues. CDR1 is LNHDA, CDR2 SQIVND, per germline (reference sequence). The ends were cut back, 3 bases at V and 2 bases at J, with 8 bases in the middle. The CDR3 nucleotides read TGTGCCAGTAGTATTGTCCACCCCTACGAGCAGTACTTC. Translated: CASSIVHPYEQYF.